This T cell receptor beta chain was recovered during a study of T cell repertoires in cytomegalovirus infection. Study observations and caveats: HLA-C-restricted CMV clonotypes gave the most frequent clonotype in two of eight donors.

This clonotype was seen a few times. Its antigen is not identified. The CDR3 is made up of 16 amino acids. Trimming took 3 bases from V and 5 from J, leaving 20 bases between them. In TCRdb, the reads were re-called with MiXCR into one record per CDR3 protein. The table includes about 400,000 distinct CDR3 sequences, 15% to 20% detected once. This sequence originates from a human donor in good health (CMV status not recorded). Some clones in this sample may be carry-over from other donors' samples. The sample consisted of PBMCs. The V gene is TRBV12-3 or TRBV12-4, the J gene TRBJ2-7; D is ambiguous. In nucleotides, the CDR3 is TGTGCCAGCAGTTTGTTCGGAGCTGGGTTTGGGAACGAGCAGTACTTC. Encoded protein: CASSLFGAGFGNEQYF.